A selection of T cell receptor beta chains follows, all from one sample in a study of T cells expressing NK-cell markers. TCRdb re-called the 5' RACE reads; one entry per CDR3 protein, DNA not given. Recorded for this sample: more than 250,000 distinct CDR3 sequences. Sequenced material: blood T cells: a sorted CD56 or NKG2C T cell subset, CD4+ or CD8+ T cells, or bulk PBMC T cells (not recorded which). The receptors were sampled from a man aged 18 to 35 in good health. The CDR3 runs from the conserved cysteine through the conserved F or W.

>TRBJ2-1|TRBV9
CASSVVRTTKQFF
>TRBJ1-1|TRBV20-1
CSARQRGVPRNTEAFF
>TRBJ2-1|TRBV3-1
CASSQQGLGGEQFF
>TRBJ1-5|TRBV19
CASVSGRGNQPQHF
>TRBJ2-1|TRBV5-1
CASKDRSNEQFF
>TRBJ2-3|TRBV15
CATSRRGSFRSDTQYF
>TRBJ2-1|TRBV20-1
CSASYGGLAAEQFF
>TRBJ2-5|TRBV5-5
CASSSAGQGRETQYF
>TRBJ2-1|TRBV24-1
CATSDITFQGAREQFF
>TRBJ2-2|TRBV25-1
CASSDYMGLAGGPSTTGELFF
>TRBJ2-1|TRBV20-1
CSARVYGLAGENEQFF
>TRBJ2-2|TRBV20-1
CSASGDGTGELFF
>TRBJ2-1|TRBV4-1
CASSQGVDPQFF
>TRBJ1-1|TRBV3-1
CASSQDDPVEAFF
>TRBJ2-7|TRBV20-1
CSVPPGLAERGAYEQYF
>TRBJ2-5|TRBV6-2/TRBV6-3
CASSLGPIQGQTQYF
>TRBJ2-7|TRBV10-3
CATATVFNYEQYF
>TRBJ2-1|TRBV27
CASTGPPYNEQFF
>TRBJ2-5|TRBV12-3/TRBV12-4
CASNKIAGRTSETQYF
>TRBJ2-3|TRBV12-3/TRBV12-4
CASSAKDFSTDTQYF
>TRBJ2-3|TRBV20-1
CSATETSLGDTQYF
>TRBJ2-1|TRBV20-1
CSARSLAGSSNEQFF